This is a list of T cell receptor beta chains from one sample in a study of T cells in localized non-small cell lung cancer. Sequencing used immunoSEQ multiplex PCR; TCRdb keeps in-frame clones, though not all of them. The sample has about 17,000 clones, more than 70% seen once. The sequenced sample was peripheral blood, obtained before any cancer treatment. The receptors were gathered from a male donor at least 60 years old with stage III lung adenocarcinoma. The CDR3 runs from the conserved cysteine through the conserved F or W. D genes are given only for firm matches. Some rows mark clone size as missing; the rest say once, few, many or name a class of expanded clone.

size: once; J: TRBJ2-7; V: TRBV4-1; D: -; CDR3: CASSGSQDSLREQYF; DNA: TGCGCCAGCAGCGGAAGTCAGGACAGCCTCCGCGAGCAGTACTTC
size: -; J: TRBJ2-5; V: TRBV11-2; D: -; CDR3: CASSSHQETQYF; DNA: TGTGCCAGCAGCTCCCACCAAGAGACCCAGTACTTC
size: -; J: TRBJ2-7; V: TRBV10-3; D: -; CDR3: CAIGGQGYEQYF; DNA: TGTGCCATCGGGGGGCAGGGGTACGAGCAGTACTTC
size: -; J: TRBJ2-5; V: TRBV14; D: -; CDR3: CASSQADRPGTQYF; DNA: TGTGCCAGCAGCCAAGCTGACAGGCCGGGGACCCAGTACTTC
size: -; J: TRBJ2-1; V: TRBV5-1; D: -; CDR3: CASGPGADNEQFF; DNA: TGCGCCAGCGGCCCGGGGGCCGACAATGAGCAGTTCTTC
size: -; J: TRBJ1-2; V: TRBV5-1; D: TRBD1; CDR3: CASSDPGQVTSGYTF; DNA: TGCGCCAGCAGTGACCCGGGACAGGTTACGTCCGGCTACACCTTC
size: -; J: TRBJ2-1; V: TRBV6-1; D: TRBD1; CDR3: CASSAGTVTNEQFF; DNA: TGTGCCAGCAGTGCTGGGACAGTGACGAATGAGCAGTTCTTC
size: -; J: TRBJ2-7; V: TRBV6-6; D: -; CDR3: CASKGPRGSYEQYF; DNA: TGTGCCAGCAAGGGCCCGAGGGGCTCCTACGAGCAGTACTTC
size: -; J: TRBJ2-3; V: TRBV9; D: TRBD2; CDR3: CASSVGVAGNTDTQYF; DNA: TGTGCCAGCAGCGTAGGGGTAGCGGGGAACACAGATACGCAGTATTTT
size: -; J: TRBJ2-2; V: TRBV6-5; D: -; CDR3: CASSYSTTGELFF; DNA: TGTGCCAGCAGTTACTCGACTACCGGGGAGCTGTTTTTT
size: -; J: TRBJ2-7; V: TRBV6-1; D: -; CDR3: CASSEFRDSYYEQYF; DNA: TGTGCCAGCAGTGAATTCAGGGACTCCTACTACGAGCAGTACTTC
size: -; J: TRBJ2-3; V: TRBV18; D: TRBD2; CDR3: CASSPPGKAGAADTQYF; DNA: TGTGCCAGCTCACCACCGGGGAAAGCGGGGGCCGCAGATACGCAGTATTTT
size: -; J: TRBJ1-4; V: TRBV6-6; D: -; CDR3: CASSYSDGGDEKLFF; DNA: TGTGCCAGCAGTTACTCGGACGGGGGCGATGAAAAACTGTTTTTT
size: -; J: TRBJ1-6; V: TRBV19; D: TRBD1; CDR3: CASSGQGPGSSYNSPLHF; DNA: TGTGCCAGTAGTGGACAGGGGCCAGGGAGCTCCTATAATTCACCCCTCCACTTT
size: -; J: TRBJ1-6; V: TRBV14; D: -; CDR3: CASSQSGLHNSPLHF; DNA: TGTGCCAGCAGCCAGTCGGGACTCCATAATTCACCCCTCCACTTT
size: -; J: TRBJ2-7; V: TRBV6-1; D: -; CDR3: CASSDTEGGSEQYF; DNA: TGTGCCAGCAGTGACACAGAGGGCGGAAGCGAGCAGTACTTC
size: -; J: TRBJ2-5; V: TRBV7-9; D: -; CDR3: CASSSYPQETQYF; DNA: TGTGCCAGCAGCTCATACCCTCAAGAGACCCAGTACTTC
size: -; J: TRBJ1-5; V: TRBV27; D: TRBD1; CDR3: CASSSGQGAIQPQHF; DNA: TGTGCCAGCAGTTCGGGACAGGGGGCGATCCAGCCCCAGCATTTT
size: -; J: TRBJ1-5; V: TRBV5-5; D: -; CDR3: CASSSAPLGNQPQHF; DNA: TGTGCCAGCAGCTCGGCTCCATTAGGAAATCAGCCCCAGCATTTT
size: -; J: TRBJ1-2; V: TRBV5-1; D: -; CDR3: CASSLGQAFGYGYTF; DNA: TGCGCCAGCAGCTTGGGACAGGCGTTTGGCTATGGCTACACCTTC
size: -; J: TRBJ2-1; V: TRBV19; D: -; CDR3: CASSARLVTYNEQFF; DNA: TGTGCCAGTAGTGCGCGACTCGTGACCTACAATGAGCAGTTCTTC
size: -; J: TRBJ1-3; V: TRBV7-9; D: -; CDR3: CASSLSQGSGNTIYF; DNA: TGTGCCAGCAGCTTATCGCAGGGCTCTGGAAACACCATATATTTT
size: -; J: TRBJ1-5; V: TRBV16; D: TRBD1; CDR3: CASSPGTGEWQPQHF; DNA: TGTGCCAGCAGCCCTGGGACAGGGGAATGGCAGCCCCAGCATTTT
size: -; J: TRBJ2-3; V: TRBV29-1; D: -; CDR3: CSALKDLNPDTQYF; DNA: TGCAGCGCCCTAAAGGACCTGAACCCAGATACGCAGTATTTT
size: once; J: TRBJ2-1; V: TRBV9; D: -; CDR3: CASSVVGQPHYNEQFF; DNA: TGTGCCAGCAGCGTAGTAGGACAGCCGCACTACAATGAGCAGTTCTTC
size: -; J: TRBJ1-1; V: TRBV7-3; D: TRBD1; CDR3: CASSLNNDRGEAFF; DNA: TGTGCCAGCAGCTTAAACAACGACAGGGGTGAAGCTTTCTTT
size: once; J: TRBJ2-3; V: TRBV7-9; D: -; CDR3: CASSLALLRGRGPDTQYF; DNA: TGTGCCAGCAGCTTAGCCCTCCTACGAGGGCGGGGTCCAGATACGCAGTATTTT
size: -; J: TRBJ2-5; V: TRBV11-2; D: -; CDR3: CASSLGGRETQYF; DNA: TGTGCCAGCAGCTTAGGGGGTCGGGAGACCCAGTACTTC
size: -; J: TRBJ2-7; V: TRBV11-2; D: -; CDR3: CASSFPPPSYEQYF; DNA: TGTGCCAGCAGCTTCCCTCCCCCCAGCTACGAGCAGTACTTC
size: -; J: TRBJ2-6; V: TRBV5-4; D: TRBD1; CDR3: CASSLLGGKSGANVLTF; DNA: TGTGCCAGCAGCTTGCTAGGGGGCAAATCTGGGGCCAACGTCCTGACTTTC
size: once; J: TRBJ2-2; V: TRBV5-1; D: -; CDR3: CASSSSPGGPDTGELFF; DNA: TGCGCCAGCAGCTCCTCACCCGGGGGGCCGGACACCGGGGAGCTGTTTTTT
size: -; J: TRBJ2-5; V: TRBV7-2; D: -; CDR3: CASSNPGIESETQYF; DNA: TGTGCCAGCAGCAACCCAGGTATTGAGAGCGAGACCCAGTACTTC
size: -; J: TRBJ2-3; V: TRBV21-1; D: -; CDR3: CASSDVFCPTTDTQYF; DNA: TGTGCCAGCAGTGACGTTTTCTGCCCAACCACAGATACGCAGTATTTT
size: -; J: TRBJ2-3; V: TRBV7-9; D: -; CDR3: CASSLALVRSDTQYF; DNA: TGTGCCAGCAGCTTAGCGCTAGTCAGATCAGATACGCAGTATTTT
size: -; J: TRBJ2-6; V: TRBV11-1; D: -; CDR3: CASRAGGSGANVLTF; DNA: TGTGCCAGCAGGGCCGGGGGTTCTGGGGCCAACGTCCTGACTTTC
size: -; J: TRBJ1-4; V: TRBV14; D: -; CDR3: CASSQGSGTRGEKLFF; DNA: TGTGCCAGCAGCCAAGGGTCCGGGACTCGAGGGGAAAAACTGTTTTTT
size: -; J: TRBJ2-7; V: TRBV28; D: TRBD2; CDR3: CASSAPAGAYEQYF; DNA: TGTGCCAGCAGTGCCCCAGCGGGGGCCTACGAGCAGTACTTC
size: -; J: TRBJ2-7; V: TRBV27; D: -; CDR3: CASRGWGEQYF; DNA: TGTGCCAGCAGGGGGTGGGGCGAGCAGTACTTC
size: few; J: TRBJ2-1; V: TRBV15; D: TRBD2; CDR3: CATSRTASGVGDEQFF; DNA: TGTGCCACCAGCAGAACGGCTAGCGGGGTTGGCGATGAGCAGTTCTTC
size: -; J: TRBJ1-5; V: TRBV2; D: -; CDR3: CASSSGLQNQPQHF; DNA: TGTGCCAGCAGTTCGGGGCTTCAGAATCAGCCCCAGCATTTT
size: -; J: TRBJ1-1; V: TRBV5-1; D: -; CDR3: CASSPDRVNTEAFF; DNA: TGCGCCAGCAGCCCTGACAGAGTAAACACTGAAGCTTTCTTT
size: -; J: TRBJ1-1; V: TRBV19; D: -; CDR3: CASSAGDTEAFF; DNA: TGTGCCAGTAGTGCGGGGGACACAGAAGCTTTCTTT
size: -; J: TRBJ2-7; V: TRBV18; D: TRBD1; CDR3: CASSGQGDAYEQYF; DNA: TGTGCCAGCTCAGGACAGGGGGACGCCTACGAGCAGTACTTC
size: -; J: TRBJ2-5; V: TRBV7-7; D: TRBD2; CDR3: CASSFAPGLWETQYF; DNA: TGTGCTAGCAGCTTCGCTCCGGGACTATGGGAGACCCAGTACTTC
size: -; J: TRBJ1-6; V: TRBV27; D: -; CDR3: CASSLPQGGSPLHF; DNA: TGTGCCAGCAGTTTACCACAGGGTGGTTCACCCCTCCACTTT
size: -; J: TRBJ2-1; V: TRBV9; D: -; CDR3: CASSPPGYNEQFF; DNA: TGTGCCAGCAGCCCCCCTGGGTACAATGAGCAGTTCTTC
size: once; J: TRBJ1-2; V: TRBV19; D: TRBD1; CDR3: CATREVGTAGYYGYTF; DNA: TGTGCCACGAGGGAGGTCGGGACAGCAGGTTACTATGGCTACACCTTC
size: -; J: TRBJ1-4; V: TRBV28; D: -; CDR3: CASSRTRGSEKLFF; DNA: TGTGCCAGCAGTCGGACACGAGGGAGTGAAAAACTGTTTTTT
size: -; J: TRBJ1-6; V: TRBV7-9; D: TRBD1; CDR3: CASSLEGFWQGANSPLHF; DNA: TGTGCCAGCAGCTTAGAAGGGTTCTGGCAGGGGGCTAATTCACCCCTCCACTTT
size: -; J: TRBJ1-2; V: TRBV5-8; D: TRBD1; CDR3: CASSRDRDYGYTF; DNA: TGTGCCAGCAGCCGGGACAGGGACTATGGCTACACCTTC
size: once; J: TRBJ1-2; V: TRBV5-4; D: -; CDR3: CASSEGAPSPYGYTF; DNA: TGTGCCAGCAGCGAAGGGGCCCCCTCCCCCTATGGCTACACCTTC